These 30 T cell receptor beta chains share one sample of origin, sequenced in a study of blood T cell repertoires in COVID-19. Sequencing was performed with immunoSEQ multiplex PCR; in TCRdb, only in-frame clones are kept and a portion is missing. The sample comprises over 150,000 clones, approximately 89% of which are singletons, and about 6.3% rests with the top ten. The source material was PBMCs or T cells enriched from blood (not recorded which). These receptors originate from a man in his forties who had recovered from COVID-19.

The V and J genes are TRBV9 and TRBJ2-1; 13 bases line up with TRBD2. The CDR3 has 16 residues. The germline V gene encodes CDR1 SGDLS and CDR2 YYNGEE. V shed 2 bases and J 7 bases; nucleotides not matched to a gene: 6. The CDR3 nucleotides are TGTGCCAGCAGCGTCACTAGCGGGAGGGCATCTAATGAGCAGTTCTTC. Protein product: CASSVTSGRASNEQFF.

The chain employs TRBV12-3 or TRBV12-4 and TRBJ1-1, with D unclear. The length of the CDR3 is 13 residues. Trimming shortened V by 4 bases and J by 5 bases, and 11 bases separated the two germline ends. The DNA of the CDR3 is TGTGCCAGCAGTTACACGGGTACGACTGAAGCTTTCTTT. Translating gives CASSYTGTTEAFF.

CDR3 loop: CASSLEGRSYNEQFF. CDR3 nucleotide sequence: TGTGCCAGCAGCTTAGAAGGGAGGTCCTACAATGAGCAGTTCTTC. This rearrangement joins TRBV11-3 to TRBJ2-1; tentative D call: TRBD2 (6 bases). The CDR3 extends over 15 amino acids. Trimming removed 0 bases from V and 1 base from J, with 7 bases in between. Germline V lookup: CDR1 SGHNT, CDR2 YENEEA.

V usage is TRBV14 and J usage is TRBJ1-5; 9 nucleotides agree with TRBD1. CDR3 size: 17 residues. Germline CDR1 is SGHDN and CDR2 is FVKESK. V lost 2 bases to trimming and J lost 5 bases; unmatched junction nucleotides: 10. The CDR3 reads CASSQHRDRVTYQPQHF. The CDR3 DNA reads TGTGCCAGCAGCCAACACCGGGACAGGGTTACATATCAGCCCCAGCATTTT.

V gene TRBV5-1 combines with J gene TRBJ2-2; 8 nucleotides line up with TRBD1. The CDR3 spans 15 residues. Germline loops: CDR1 SGHRS, CDR2 YFSETQ. Losses at the gene ends were 3 bases for V and 0 bases for J; bases not matched to a gene: 1. CDR3 amino acids: CASSSGQANTGELFF. CDR3 DNA: TGCGCCAGCAGCTCGGGACAGGCGAACACCGGGGAGCTGTTTTTT.

The chain is built from TRBV7-2 and TRBJ2-1; weak D call: TRBD2 (6 bases). Germline V gene data show CDR1 as SGHTA and CDR2 as FQGNSA. The length of the CDR3 is 17 residues. V dropped 1 base and J dropped 0 bases, with 13 bases sitting between them. CDR3 in DNA: TGTGCCAGCAGCTTAGTCGCCGGGAGTGGCTCCTACAATGAGCAGTTCTTC. Translation gives CASSLVAGSGSYNEQFF.

This clone appeared a single time. CDR3 sequence reads: CASTGQGIEKLFF. The CDR3 DNA sequence: TGTGCCAGCACGGGACAGGGTATTGAAAAACTGTTTTTT. This chain joins TRBV28 and TRBJ1-4, with TRBD1 matching over 9 bases. CDR3 length: 13 residues. Losses at the gene ends were 7 bases for V and 7 bases for J; bases not matched to a gene: 4. Germline lookup yields CDR1 MDHEN and CDR2 SYDVKM. The variable domain in full, completed from reference TRBV28 and TRBJ1-4, reads DVKVTQSSRYLVKRTGEKVFLECVQDMDHENMFWYRQDPGLGLRLIYFSYDVKMKEKGDIPEGYSVSREKKERFSLILESASTNQTSMYLCASTGQGIEKLFFGSGTQLSVL.

The chain has TRBV7-6 and TRBJ1-1; D call uncertain. CDR3 size: 11 residues. Deletions cut 5 bases from V and 11 bases from J, with 12 bases between. The germline V gene has CDR1 SGHVS and CDR2 FNYEAQ. The CDR3 DNA reads TGTGCCAGCAGCACCGGTAGAGATGCTTTCTTT. Amino acid sequence: CASSTGRDAFF.

The chain combines TRBV4-1 with TRBJ2-5; 8 bases fit TRBD2. Trimming cost V 4 bases and J 1 base; bases outside gene matches: 8. CDR3 size: 16 residues. The germline gives CDR1 MGHRA, CDR2 YSYEKL. The CDR3 nucleotides are TGCGCCAGCAGCCCAGTAGCGGGGTACCCCCAAGAGACCCAGTACTTC. This codes for CASSPVAGYPQETQYF.

This clone is medium-sized. V usage is TRBV30 and J usage is TRBJ1-2, with 8 positions matching TRBD1. The CDR3 has 12 amino acids. CDR1 GTSNPN and CDR2 SVGIG come from the germline V gene (reference sequence). The trim removed 8 bases at V and 2 bases at J, leaving 4 bases unmatched. The CDR3 region is CARDRRNYGYTF. The DNA for the CDR3 is TGTGCCAGGGACAGGCGGAACTATGGCTACACCTTC. Filled out from reference TRBV30 and TRBJ1-2, the complete variable domain reads SQTIHQWPATLVQPVGSPLSLECTVEGTSNPNLYWYRQAAGRGLQLLFYSVGIGQISSEVPQNLSASRPQDRQFILSSKKLLLSDSGFYLCARDRRNYGYTFGSGTRLTVV.

In this sample, this clone turned up once. This rearrangement joins TRBV6-1 to TRBJ2-7; 7 bases are shared with TRBD1. The CDR3 is 14 amino acids. From germline, CDR1 is MNHNS and CDR2 SASEGT. Trimming cost V 3 bases and J 0 bases; bases outside gene matches: 2. This CDR3 reads CASSETGSSYEQYF. The CDR3 DNA is TGTGCCAGCAGTGAGACAGGGAGCTCCTACGAGCAGTACTTC.

The rearrangement joins TRBV6-4 to TRBJ2-1, with 8 bases that match TRBD2. Germline CDR1 MRHNA, CDR2 SNTAGT. This CDR3 contains 14 residues. After removal of 5 bases from V and 8 bases from J, the junction contained 8 bases not matched to a gene. CDR3 region: CASSPGRAADEQFF. DNA for the CDR3: TGTGCCAGCAGTCCCGGGAGGGCCGCTGATGAGCAGTTCTTC.

The chain combines TRBV7-8 with TRBJ2-1; 8 bases align to TRBD2. V dropped 4 bases and J dropped 9; count of bases not matched to a gene: 8. The CDR3 consists of 14 residues. Germline-derived CDR1 and CDR2 are SGHVS and FQNEAQ. CDR3 in DNA: TGTGCCAGCAGCTGGGGCGGGGGGCCACCTGAGCAGTTCTTC. Translation: CASSWGGGPPEQFF. Looking up the rest from reference TRBV7-8 and TRBJ2-1 gives the full variable domain: GAGVSQSPRYKVAKRGQDVALRCDPISGHVSLFWYQQALGQGPEFLTYFQNEAQLDKSGLPSDRFFAERPEGSVSTLKIQRTQQEDSAVYLCASSWGGGPPEQFFGPGTRLTVL.

The CDR3 sequence is CASGGTPTYEQYF. The CDR3, as DNA: TGTGCCAGCGGAGGGACTCCTACATACGAGCAGTACTTC. The chain joins TRBV28 to TRBJ2-7; a possible D gene is TRBD2 (6 bases). The germline gives CDR1 MDHEN, CDR2 SYDVKM. This CDR3 comprises 13 residues. Trimming removed 8 bases at V and 4 bases at J, with 15 bases between.

The rearrangement uses TRBV11-2 and TRBJ2-1; 11 nucleotides line up with TRBD2. Germline trimming cut 6 bases from V and 2 bases from J; bases unmatched to any gene: 9. There are 17 residues in the CDR3. The germline gives CDR1 SGHAT, CDR2 FQNNGV. The CDR3 spells CASRPTTSGETYNEQFF. The CDR3 region has the DNA TGTGCCAGCAGGCCTACGACTAGCGGGGAGACCTACAATGAGCAGTTCTTC.

The J gene is TRBJ1-1, the V gene TRBV11-3, with a weak D call TRBD1 (5 bases). The V gene's germline CDR1 is SGHNT and CDR2 YENEEA. The V end lost 3 bases, the J end lost 7 bases, and 12 bases lay between the germline ends. The CDR3 runs 13 residues. The CDR3 sequence is CASSLTVALEAFF. The DNA of the CDR3 is TGTGCCAGCAGCTTGACAGTAGCACTTGAAGCTTTCTTT.

This clone is a singleton in its sample. The chain links TRBV18 to TRBJ2-3, with a possible D match to TRBD2 (6 bases). CDR3 length: 14 amino acids. The V end lost 3 bases, the J end lost 2 bases, and 9 bases lay between the germline ends. Germline CDR1 KGHSH, CDR2 LQKENI. CDR3 DNA sequence: TGTGCCAGCTCACCCCGGGACTTCACAGATACGCAGTATTTT. Translating it yields CASSPRDFTDTQYF.

The chain carries TRBV6-5 and TRBJ2-3, with 7 bases identical to TRBD1. The CDR3 sequence is 14 residues long. J lost 6 bases, V lost 6 bases, and 9 bases had no gene match. Germline CDR1 MNHEY, CDR2 SVGAGI. The CDR3, as DNA: TGTGCCAGCAGGACAGGGCGGATTTTGGATACGCAGTATTTT. Amino acids: CASRTGRILDTQYF.

This rearrangement joins TRBV7-8 to TRBJ1-3; D not resolved. V was cut by 5 bases and J by 0 bases, with 8 bases left in between. The V gene's germline CDR1 is SGHVS and CDR2 FQNEAQ. CDR3 size: 14 residues. This CDR3 reads CASSPRISGNTIYF. Written as DNA, the CDR3 is TGTGCCAGCAGCCCCAGGATCTCTGGAAACACCATATATTTT.

The rearrangement links TRBV29-1 to TRBJ2-5; possible D gene TRBD1, 6 bases. V dropped 3 bases and J dropped 5 bases, with 13 bases sitting between them. Germline CDR1 and CDR2: SQVTM and ANQGSEA. The CDR3 has 13 residues. The CDR3 coding sequence is TGCAGCGTTGATCTACCAGGGGCGGAGACCCAGTACTTC. Protein: CSVDLPGAETQYF.

CDR3 in amino acids: CASSLNGYGYTF. The CDR3 region has the DNA TGTGCCAGCAGTTTAAACGGGTATGGCTACACCTTC. V is TRBV28 and J is TRBJ1-2; D is uncertain. The germline V and J ends were trimmed by 2 bases and 5 bases, with 6 bases remaining between them. From germline, CDR1 is MDHEN and CDR2 SYDVKM. The CDR3 covers 12 residues.

In this sample, this clone turned up a few times. This sequence joins TRBV9 and TRBJ1-6; D gene uncertain. Germline CDR1 and CDR2: SGDLS and YYNGEE. The CDR3 covers 15 residues. Trimming took 0 bases from V and 7 from J, leaving 11 bases between them. CDR3 DNA sequence: TGTGCCAGCAGCGTAGGTACAGTTGGGAATTCACCCCTCCACTTT. Translation: CASSVGTVGNSPLHF.

The V call is TRBV9, the J call TRBJ2-3; 9 bases match TRBD2. With 4 bases clipped from V and 2 bases from J, the junction kept 8 bases outside the gene matches. The germline CDR1 and CDR2 sequences are SGDLS and YYNGEE. This CDR3 is built from 16 residues. CDR3 region: CASSSPTSGYTDTQYF. The DNA for the CDR3 is TGTGCCAGCAGCTCACCGACTAGCGGATACACAGATACGCAGTATTTT.

V usage is TRBV28 and J usage is TRBJ2-3, with no clear D. CDR3 size: 12 residues. Germline V CDR1 and CDR2: MDHEN, SYDVKM. V lost 5 bases and J lost 2, with 5 bases in between. The CDR3 sequence: CASSTPTDTQYF. The CDR3 region has the DNA TGTGCCAGCAGTACACCCACAGATACGCAGTATTTT.

The genes are TRBV6-5 and TRBJ1-3; D gene ambiguous. Trimming removed 2 bases at V and 4 bases at J, with 9 bases between. Germline CDR1 is MNHEY and CDR2 is SVGAGI. The CDR3 contains 14 residues. The CDR3 protein is CASSYRTAGNTIYF. The CDR3 DNA follows: TGTGCCAGCAGTTACAGAACAGCCGGAAACACCATATATTTT.

The V gene is TRBV7-9, the J gene TRBJ2-1, with D unresolved. Germline CDR1 reads SEHNR; CDR2 reads FQNEAQ (reference sequence). V was shortened by 8 bases and J by 4 bases, with 12 bases between the two germline ends. The CDR3 runs to 13 residues. CDR3 residues: CASHNEAYNEQFF. Here the CDR3 DNA reads TGTGCCAGCCATAACGAGGCGTACAATGAGCAGTTCTTC.

This clone was seen more than once but under ten times. The CDR3 spells CASSFSGLADTQYF. In DNA form, the CDR3 reads TGTGCCAGCAGCTTCTCCGGGTTGGCAGATACGCAGTATTTT. The rearrangement uses TRBV7-9 and TRBJ2-3; D not resolved. There are 14 residues in the CDR3. The V end was cut by 3 bases, the J end by 4 bases, with 11 bases between. CDR1 is SEHNR and CDR2 is FQNEAQ in the germline V gene (reference sequence).

The gene calls are TRBV24-1 and TRBJ2-2, with 7 bases that match TRBD1. Germline V lookup: CDR1 KGHDR, CDR2 SFDVKD. The CDR3 is 18 residues long. The V and J ends lost 4 bases and 7 bases, in that order; junction bases with no gene match: 17. CDR3 DNA sequence: TGTGCCACCAGTGACCAGCCTCCCGACAGGGTTAATGTCGGGGAGCTGTTTTTT. Translating gives CATSDQPPDRVNVGELFF.

The chain is built from TRBV6-6 and TRBJ2-1; 15 bases map to TRBD2. J was trimmed by 4 bases and V by 5 bases; bases with no gene match: 9. Germline V lookup: CDR1 MNHNY, CDR2 SVGAGI (reference sequence). The CDR3 totals 18 residues. The CDR3 region is CASSHIPGLAGGYNEQFF. Here the CDR3 DNA reads TGTGCCAGCAGTCACATACCGGGACTAGCGGGAGGTTACAATGAGCAGTTCTTC.

The chain joins TRBV4-1 to TRBJ1-1, with D maybe TRBD1 (6 bases). The CDR3 is 15 residues long. Looked up from germline, CDR1 is MGHRA and CDR2 is YSYEKL. Trimming pared 2 bases from V and 5 bases from J, leaving 15 bases between. The chain's CDR3 is CASSQPIITGTEAFF. The CDR3 DNA reads as TGCGCCAGCAGCCAACCAATAATAACAGGGACTGAAGCTTTCTTT.